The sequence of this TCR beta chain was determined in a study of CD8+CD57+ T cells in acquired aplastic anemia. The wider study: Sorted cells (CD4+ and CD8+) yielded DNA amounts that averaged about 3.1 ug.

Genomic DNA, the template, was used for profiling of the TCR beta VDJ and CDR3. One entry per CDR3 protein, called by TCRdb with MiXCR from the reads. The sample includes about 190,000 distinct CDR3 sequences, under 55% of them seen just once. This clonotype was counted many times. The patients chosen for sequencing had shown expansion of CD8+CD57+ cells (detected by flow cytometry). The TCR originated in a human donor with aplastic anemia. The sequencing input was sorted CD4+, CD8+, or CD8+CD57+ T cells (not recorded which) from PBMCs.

CDR3 protein: CASSLVFAGLGTEAFF. CDR3 DNA sequence: TGTGCCAGCAGCTTAGTCTTCGCGGGGCTCGGCACTGAAGCTTTCTTT. The rearrangement uses TRBV7-3 and TRBJ1-1; possibly TRBD1 for D (5 bases). The germline V gene has CDR1 SGHTA and CDR2 FQGTGA. Trimming shortened V by 2 bases and J by 4 bases, and 17 bases separated the two germline ends. The CDR3 contains 16 residues.